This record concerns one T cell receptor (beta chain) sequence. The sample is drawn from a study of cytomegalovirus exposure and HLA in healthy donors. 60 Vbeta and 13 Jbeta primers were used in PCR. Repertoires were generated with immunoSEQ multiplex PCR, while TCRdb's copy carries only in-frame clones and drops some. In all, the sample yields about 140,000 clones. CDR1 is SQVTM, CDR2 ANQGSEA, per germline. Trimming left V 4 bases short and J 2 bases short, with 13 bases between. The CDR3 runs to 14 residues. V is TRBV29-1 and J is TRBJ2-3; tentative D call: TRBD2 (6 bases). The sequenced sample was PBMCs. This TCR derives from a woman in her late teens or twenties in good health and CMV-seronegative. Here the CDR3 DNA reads TGCAGCGTTGCCGGGGAGGCCTCCACAGATACGCAGTATTTT. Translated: CSVAGEASTDTQYF.